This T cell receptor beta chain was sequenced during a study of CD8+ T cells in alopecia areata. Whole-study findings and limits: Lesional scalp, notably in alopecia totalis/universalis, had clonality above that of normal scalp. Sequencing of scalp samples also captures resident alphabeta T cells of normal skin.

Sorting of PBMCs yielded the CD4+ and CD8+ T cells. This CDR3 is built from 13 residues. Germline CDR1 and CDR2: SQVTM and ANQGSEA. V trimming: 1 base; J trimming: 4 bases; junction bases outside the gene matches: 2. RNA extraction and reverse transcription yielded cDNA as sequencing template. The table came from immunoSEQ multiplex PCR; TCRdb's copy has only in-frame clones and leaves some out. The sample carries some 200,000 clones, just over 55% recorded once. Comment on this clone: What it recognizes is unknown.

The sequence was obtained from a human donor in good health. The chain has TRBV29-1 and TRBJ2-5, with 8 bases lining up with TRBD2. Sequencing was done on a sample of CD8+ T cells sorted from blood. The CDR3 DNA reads TGCAGCGTTGAAGTTCGGGGGGGAGAGACCCAGTACTTC. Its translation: CSVEVRGGETQYF.